This T cell receptor beta chain was profiled in a study of T-cell reconstitution after alpha-beta-depleted transplantation in children. The TCRbeta library was prepared with unique molecular identifiers. TCRdb used MiXCR to reprocess the PCR reads, holding one entry per CDR3 protein. The sample contains approximately 420,000 distinct CDR3 sequences, approximately 11% of which appear only once. V was shortened by 6 bases and J by 1 base, with 19 bases between the two germline ends. Germline V CDR1 and CDR2: DFQATT, SNEGSKA (reference sequence). This CDR3 spans 16 amino acids. Source: PBMCs from the stem cell graft donor, taken from the stem cell graft. The V call is TRBV20-1, the J call TRBJ2-1; D might be TRBD2 (7 bases). The TCR was taken from a human donor who donated a stem cell graft to a child with acute myeloid leukemia. CDR3 residues: CSAQDWGRGSYNEQFF. Here the CDR3 DNA reads TGCAGTGCCCAGGATTGGGGGAGGGGGTCCTACAATGAGCAGTTCTTC.